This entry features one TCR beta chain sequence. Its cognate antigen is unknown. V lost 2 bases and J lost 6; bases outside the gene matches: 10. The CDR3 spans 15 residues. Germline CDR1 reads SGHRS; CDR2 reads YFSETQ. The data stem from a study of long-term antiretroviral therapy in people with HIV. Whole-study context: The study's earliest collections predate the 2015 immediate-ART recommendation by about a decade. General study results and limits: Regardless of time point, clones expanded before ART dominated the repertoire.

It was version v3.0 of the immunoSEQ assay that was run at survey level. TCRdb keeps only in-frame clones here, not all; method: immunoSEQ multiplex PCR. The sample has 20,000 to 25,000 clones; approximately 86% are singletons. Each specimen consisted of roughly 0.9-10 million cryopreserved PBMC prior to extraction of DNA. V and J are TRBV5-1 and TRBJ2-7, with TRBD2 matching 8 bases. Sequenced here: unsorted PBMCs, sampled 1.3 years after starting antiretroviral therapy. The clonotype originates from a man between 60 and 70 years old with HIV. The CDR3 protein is CASSFTSGSIPEQYF. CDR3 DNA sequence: TGCGCCAGCAGCTTTACTAGCGGTTCAATCCCCGAGCAGTACTTC.